The 16 T cell receptor beta chains below come from one sample, sequenced in a study of tumor-infiltrating lymphocytes in oesophageal squamous cell carcinoma. TCRdb redid the calling of the PCR reads with MiXCR, one entry per CDR3 protein. The sample carries roughly 20,000 distinct CDR3 sequences, approximately 40% recorded once. Sequenced sample: esophageal tumor tissue. Receptors originate from a male donor with esophageal squamous cell carcinoma.

This clonotype came up a few times. This sequence joins TRBV12-3 or TRBV12-4 and TRBJ2-1; D ambiguous. The CDR3 runs to 13 residues. Trimming removed 3 bases at V and 6 bases at J, with 9 bases between. The CDR3 sequence is CASSFLGSNEQFF. The CDR3 DNA reads as TGTGCCAGCAGTTTTTTGGGGTCCAATGAGCAGTTCTTC.

Relative to its sample, this clonotype is medium-sized (0.01 to 0.1%). The CDR3 here is CASTIRRDRDRGSSAKNIQYF. As DNA, the CDR3 is TGTGCCAGCACCATCCGAAGGGACCGGGACAGGGGATCTTCGGCCAAAAACATTCAGTACTTC. The V and J genes are TRBV7-3 and TRBJ2-4; 10 bases align to TRBD1. CDR1 is SGHTA and CDR2 is FQGTGA in the germline V gene. The CDR3 sequence is 21 residues long. The V gene end was trimmed by 7 bases and the J gene end by 1 base; junction bases not matched to a gene: 22.

Points on this clonotype: This likely comes from a read error, as the CDR3 has no conserved phenylalanine or tryptophan at its end. No DNA is shown, since the ends of the CDR3 on it are uncertain; the CDR3 is the one TCRdb lists. The chain joins TRBV11-2 to TRBJ2-7; the table assigns TRBD1, which was not confirmed against the DNA. Germline CDR1 reads SGHAT; CDR2 reads FQNNGV. The CDR3 is 17 amino acids long, termini counted. The chain's CDR3 is CASSLQPGEGYGYTFGS.

This clonotype was seen at least ten times. It may be a read error: a sequence one base away is much more abundant. The chain couples TRBV7-9 to TRBJ2-5, with D uncertain. Per germline, CDR1 SEHNR and CDR2 FQNEAQ (reference sequence). V gave up 2 bases and J gave up 11 bases, with 15 bases separating them. The CDR3 has 13 amino acids. The CDR3 loop is CASSLQVGNEQYF. The DNA of the CDR3 is TGTGCCAGCAGCTTACAGGTTGGCAATGAGCAGTACTTC.

The chain carries TRBV7-9 and TRBJ2-7; D is possibly TRBD1 or TRBD2 (5 bases each). From germline, CDR1 is SEHNR and CDR2 FQNEAQ (reference sequence). The CDR3 consists of 13 residues. Trimming cost V 5 bases and J 4 bases, with 12 bases left between them. CDR3 sequence: CASSPGGGYEQYF. The CDR3, as DNA: TGTGCCAGCAGCCCCGGTGGGGGATACGAGCAGTACTTC.

This clonotype was observed at least ten times. The rearrangement links TRBV7-9 to TRBJ2-1; 14 positions match TRBD2. Losses at the gene ends were 5 bases for V and 9 bases for J; bases not matched to a gene: 9. Per the germline V gene, CDR1 is SEHNR and CDR2 is FQNEAQ (reference sequence). The CDR3 is made up of 16 amino acids. CDR3 nucleotides: TGTGCCAGCAGCCCGCGGACTAGCGGGAGGAATGTTGAGCAGTTCTTC. This codes for CASSPRTSGRNVEQFF. Looking up the rest from reference TRBV7-9 and TRBJ2-1 gives the full variable domain: DTGVSQNPRHKITKRGQNVTFRCDPISEHNRLYWYRQTLGQGPEFLTYFQNEAQLEKSRLLSDRFSAERPKGSFSTLEIQRTEQGDSAMYLCASSPRTSGRNVEQFFGPGTRLTVL.

The chain uses TRBV6-1 and TRBJ2-6, with TRBD2 matching 7 bases. Germline V gives CDR1 MNHNS, CDR2 SASEGT. This CDR3 has 15 amino acids. The junction had 1 base not matched to a gene; V was cut back by 3 bases and J by 2 bases. The CDR3 region is CASSESGAGANVLTF. CDR3 bases: TGTGCCAGCAGTGAGAGCGGGGCTGGGGCCAACGTCCTGACTTTC.

This clonotype was detected once. CDR3 nucleotides: TGTGCCAGCAGCTTAGCGACTATAGCGGGAGTTCGAGAGACCCAGTACTTC. It is translated as CASSLATIAGVRETQYF. The chain links TRBV7-9 to TRBJ2-7; TRBD2 matches at 9 bases. The assigned J gene may be wrong: the sequence end matches TRBJ2-5 better. This CDR3 has 17 residues. In germline, CDR1 is SEHNR, CDR2 FQNEAQ (reference sequence).

The chain recombines TRBV7-3 with TRBJ2-3; D is ambiguous. The J call could be wrong; TRBJ1-1 is a better fit for the DNA end. The CDR3 has 13 amino acids. Germline V CDR1 and CDR2: SGHTA, FQGTGA. In DNA form, the CDR3 reads TGTGCCAGCAGCTCCACGGAGAACACTGAAGCTTTCTTT. Residues: CASSSTENTEAFF.

The table lists this clonotype with a few counts. The chain has TRBV15 and TRBJ2-7; TRBD1 aligns across 7 bases. V dropped 1 base and J dropped 7; count of bases not matched to a gene: 13. CDR3 length: 16 amino acids. Germline lookup yields CDR1 LNHNV and CDR2 YYDKDF (reference sequence). CDR3 in amino acids: CATSRGSGGQSNEQYF. As DNA, the CDR3 is TGTGCCACCAGCAGAGGAAGTGGGGGACAGTCCAATGAGCAGTACTTC.

The V call is TRBV7-2, the J call TRBJ2-4, with 11 bases lining up with TRBD1. The J call may not be correct, given that the DNA end is closer to TRBJ2-1. Germline values: CDR1 SGHTA, CDR2 FQGNSA. This CDR3 has 15 amino acids. The DNA of the CDR3 is TGTGCCAGCAGCCTCGCGGGACAGGGGGTAAATGAGCAGTTCTTC. Its translation: CASSLAGQGVNEQFF.

The chain combines TRBV11-2 with TRBJ2-7; TRBD2 agrees at 9 bases. The V gene end was trimmed by 1 base and the J gene end by 7 bases; junction bases not matched to a gene: 17. The CDR3 covers 18 residues. Germline V gene data show CDR1 as SGHAT and CDR2 as FQNNGV. CDR3 bases: TGTGCCAGCAGCTTAGGGGGCGGGAGGGTCCTTTCGTACAATGAGCAGTACTTC. This translates into CASSLGGGRVLSYNEQYF.

This clonotype was observed a handful of times. As the CDR3 is not closed by the conserved phenylalanine or tryptophan, this likely results from a read error. Because the CDR3's place on the DNA is in doubt, the DNA is left out and the CDR3 is given as listed by TCRdb. The CDR3 is CASTGQTNYGYTFGS. The gene calls are TRBV28 and TRBJ2-7; whether TRBD1, the table's D call, matches the DNA was not checked. Including both end residues, the CDR3 is 15 amino acids long. In germline, CDR1 is MDHEN, CDR2 SYDVKM.

Many counts were recorded for this clonotype. V gene TRBV6-6 combines with J gene TRBJ1-5, with D unclear. Germline V gives CDR1 MNHNY, CDR2 SVGAGI (reference sequence). Trimming shortened V by 4 bases and J by 9 bases, and 16 bases separated the two germline ends. The CDR3 runs to 14 residues. The CDR3 region has the DNA TGTGCCAGCAGTTCCTCGACCGAGGCGGGGCCCCAGCATTTT. Encoded protein: CASSSSTEAGPQHF.

The chain employs TRBV19 and TRBJ2-1; D is uncertain. The CDR3 totals 13 residues. CDR1 and CDR2 from the germline V gene are LNHDA and SQIVND (reference sequence). Between the trimmed V and J ends, which lost 1 base and 7 bases, there was a span of 8 bases. The CDR3: CASSIAGLNEQFF. The CDR3 coding sequence is TGTGCCAGTAGTATAGCGGGTTTGAATGAGCAGTTCTTC.

Note on this clonotype: The conserved phenylalanine or tryptophan normally closing the CDR3 is absent here, so this likely arose from a read error. The DNA is omitted, as the CDR3 cannot be located on it reliably, and the CDR3 follows TCRdb's listing. V is TRBV6-1 and J is TRBJ2-1; the D segment call TRBD1 is taken from the table without a DNA check. Germline V lookup: CDR1 MNHNS, CDR2 SASEGT. The CDR3 spans 9 amino acids, including both terminal residues. CDR3 sequence: CASSSKDRA.